This T cell receptor beta chain stems from a study of blood T cell repertoires in COVID-19. In the study overall: T cells, B-cell-depleted T cells, or PBMCs supplied cDNA or gDNA.

The CDR3 is made up of 16 amino acids. The germline V gene has CDR1 SGDLS and CDR2 YYNGEE. The trim removed 0 bases at V and 5 bases at J, leaving 3 bases unmatched. Authors' analysis steps: Amplified reference gene primers provided the basis for estimating nucleated cell counts. Assay used: immunoSEQ multiplex PCR; TCRdb lists only in-frame clones, some missing. That table furnishes V, J and clone size, whereas the DNA furnished D and trimming. The sample lists approximately 450,000 clones, 85% to 90% seen once, with roughly 4.3% in the top ten. This sequence was found in a woman under 40 with acute or convalescent COVID-19. The V and J genes are TRBV9 and TRBJ2-1; 12 nucleotides match TRBD2. Source material: peripheral blood. This chain's CDR3 is CASSVDLAGGHNEQFF. The CDR3 nucleotides read TGTGCCAGCAGCGTAGATCTAGCGGGGGGGCACAATGAGCAGTTCTTC. The variable domain in full, with the rest retrieved from reference TRBV9 and TRBJ2-1, is DSGVTQTPKHLITATGQRVTLRCSPRSGDLSVYWYQQSLDQGLQFLIQYYNGEERAKGNILERFSAQQFPDLHSELNLSSLELGDSALYFCASSVDLAGGHNEQFFGPGTRLTVL.